The 24 T cell receptor beta chains in this list originate from one sample, sequenced in a study of CD8+ T cells in alopecia areata. After isolation, RNA underwent reverse transcription to generate cDNA as the sequencing template. Data came from immunoSEQ multiplex PCR; TCRdb stores just in-frame clones and leaves some out. The sample consists of some 170,000 clones, 65% to 75% of them appearing once. Specimen: CD8+ T cells sorted from blood, collected at week 0. All receptors come from a human donor with alopecia areata.

The chain uses TRBV10-3 and TRBJ1-2; D possibly corresponds to TRBD1 (5 bases). This CDR3 is built from 15 residues. Germline CDR1 reads ENHRY; CDR2 reads SYGVKD. V was cut by 3 bases and J by 0 bases, with 11 bases left in between. The CDR3 loop is CAISEEGAANYGYTF. For the CDR3, the DNA is TGTGCCATCAGTGAAGAAGGGGCAGCTAACTATGGCTACACCTTC.

This clone was seen a handful of times. This chain joins TRBV29-1 and TRBJ2-3; D tentatively fits TRBD1 or TRBD2 (5 bases each). Germline CDR1 SQVTM, CDR2 ANQGSEA. The V end lost 2 bases, the J end lost 5 bases, and 20 bases lay between the germline ends. This CDR3 region has 16 residues. CDR3 region: CSVEPRDEILQDTQYF. The CDR3 DNA follows: TGCAGCGTTGAACCTCGGGACGAAATACTCCAAGATACGCAGTATTTT.

Of note for this clone: The same CDR3 also results from other DNA sequences found in this sample. This chain connects TRBV5-1 to TRBJ2-3; 10 bases map to TRBD1. The CDR3 totals 15 residues. Germline V lookup: CDR1 SGHRS, CDR2 YFSETQ. Trimming at V came to 2 bases and at J to 3 bases, leaving 3 bases not matched to a gene. For the CDR3, the DNA is TGCGCCAGCAGCTTCCGGGACAGGGGAACAGATACGCAGTATTTT. Its protein product is CASSFRDRGTDTQYF.

The chain carries TRBV7-9 and TRBJ2-3; D may be TRBD1 (5 bases). The CDR3 runs 17 residues. Germline V CDR1 and CDR2: SEHNR, FQNEAQ (reference sequence). Trimming shortened V by 5 bases and J by 2 bases, and 20 bases separated the two germline ends. The chain's CDR3 is CASSNIKGMWDTDTQYF. The CDR3 DNA reads as TGTGCCAGCAGCAATATCAAGGGGATGTGGGACACAGATACGCAGTATTTT. Based on the CDR3 plus reference TRBV7-9 and TRBJ2-3, the full variable domain is DTGVSQNPRHKITKRGQNVTFRCDPISEHNRLYWYRQTLGQGPEFLTYFQNEAQLEKSRLLSDRFSAERPKGSFSTLEIQRTEQGDSAMYLCASSNIKGMWDTDTQYFGPGTRLTVL.

The chain carries TRBV29-1 and TRBJ2-6; D perhaps matches TRBD1 (5 bases). Germline CDR1 is SQVTM and CDR2 is ANQGSEA. The CDR3 length is 15 residues. The V end was cut by 4 bases, the J end by 0 bases, with 10 bases between. DNA for the CDR3: TGCAGCGTTGTGGGGCAACTCTCTGGGGCCAACGTCCTGACTTTC. Protein product: CSVVGQLSGANVLTF.

This sequence joins TRBV29-1 and TRBJ2-7, with 7 bases that match TRBD1. The V segment lost 3 bases and the J segment 9 bases; nucleotides outside the gene matches: 5. Germline CDR1 and CDR2: SQVTM and ANQGSEA. CDR3 length: 11 residues. Here the CDR3 reads CSVDFQGVQYF. The CDR3 region has the DNA TGCAGCGTTGACTTCCAGGGGGTGCAGTACTTC.

The rearrangement links TRBV19 to TRBJ1-2; TRBD1 matches at 7 bases. CDR1 and CDR2 from the germline V gene are LNHDA and SQIVND (reference sequence). Losses at the gene ends were 3 bases for V and 4 bases for J; bases not matched to a gene: 5. CDR3 length: 14 residues. CDR3 in amino acids: CASSIPGQIYGYTF. In DNA, the CDR3 is TGTGCCAGTAGTATCCCGGGACAGATCTATGGCTACACCTTC.

The V call is TRBV4-2, the J call TRBJ1-1, with 8 nucleotides matching TRBD1. CDR1 is LGHNA and CDR2 is YNFKEQ in the germline V gene. The CDR3 has 15 amino acids. The J segment lost 0 bases and the V segment lost 3 bases, leaving 3 bases of the junction unmatched. The CDR3 reads CASSHGQGLNTEAFF. CDR3 coding DNA: TGTGCCAGCAGCCATGGACAGGGACTGAACACTGAAGCTTTCTTT.

The rearrangement joins TRBV2 to TRBJ1-5; D is undetermined. The CDR3 totals 13 residues. Germline-derived CDR1 and CDR2 are SNHLY and FYNNEI. Trimming shortened V by 8 bases and J by 2 bases, and 10 bases separated the two germline ends. The CDR3 spells CASGLSGNQPQHF. The CDR3 DNA follows: TGTGCCAGCGGGCTTTCAGGCAATCAGCCCCAGCATTTT.

V usage is TRBV19 and J usage is TRBJ1-2; perhaps TRBD1 as D (5 bases). With 10 bases removed from V and 0 bases from J, the gap between germline ends came to 18 bases. The length of the CDR3 is 15 residues. Germline assignment: CDR1 LNHDA and CDR2 SQIVND (reference sequence). CDR3 DNA sequence: TGTGCCACAATTTGGACAACCTCAACTAACTATGGCTACACCTTC. This codes for CATIWTTSTNYGYTF.

A single count supports this clone. This chain links TRBV4-2 with TRBJ1-5, with 8 positions matching TRBD1. Germline V CDR1 and CDR2: LGHNA, YNFKEQ. Trimming cost V 0 bases and J 0 bases; bases outside gene matches: 7. CDR3 length: 18 amino acids. CDR3: CASSQDLGQEYSNQPQHF. Written as DNA, the CDR3 is TGTGCCAGCAGCCAAGATTTGGGACAGGAATATAGCAATCAGCCCCAGCATTTT.

CDR3 sequence: CASKFRDRGAKETQYF. CDR3 bases: TGCGCCAGCAAGTTCCGGGACAGGGGCGCTAAAGAGACCCAGTACTTC. The chain is built from TRBV5-1 and TRBJ2-5, with TRBD1 matching 10 bases. The CDR3 is 16 residues long. The junction had 11 bases not matched to a gene; V was cut back by 6 bases and J by 3 bases. Germline CDR1 is SGHRS and CDR2 is YFSETQ.

This clone was detected once. The chain couples TRBV5-1 to TRBJ1-1, with D maybe TRBD1 (5 bases). V shed 4 bases and J shed 8 bases, with 21 bases lying between them. The CDR3 runs 15 residues. Germline lookup yields CDR1 SGHRS and CDR2 YFSETQ. Here the CDR3 DNA reads TGCGCCAGCAGCCCACGAGTCCGGGGGGAAATGGAAGCTTTCTTT. This translates into CASSPRVRGEMEAFF.

The J gene is TRBJ2-3, the V gene TRBV5-6; D is ambiguous. Germline assignment: CDR1 SGHDT and CDR2 YYEEEE. This CDR3 contains 15 residues. The V gene lost 1 base and the J gene lost 0 bases, with 9 bases spanning the gap. The chain's CDR3 is CASSLFGISTDTQYF. For the CDR3, the DNA is TGTGCCAGCAGCTTGTTTGGGATTAGCACAGATACGCAGTATTTT. Drawing the rest from reference TRBV5-6 and TRBJ2-3, the complete variable domain is DAGVTQSPTHLIKTRGQQVTLRCSPKSGHDTVSWYQQALGQGPQFIFQYYEEEERQRGNFPDRFSGHQFPNYSSELNVNALLLGDSALYLCASSLFGISTDTQYFGPGTRLTVL.

Here the CDR3 DNA reads TGTGCCAGCAGCTTGGAACAGCTAGCGGGGGTCCAAGAGACCCAGTACTTC. Protein product: CASSLEQLAGVQETQYF. The genes are TRBV5-4 and TRBJ2-5; TRBD2 matches at 10 bases. The CDR3 consists of 17 residues. Per the germline V gene, CDR1 is SGHNT and CDR2 is YYREEE (reference sequence). J gave up 1 base and V 0 bases, and 6 bases lay outside the gene matches.

The table lists this clone with a count of one. The gene calls are TRBV25-1 and TRBJ1-3; 10 bases agree with TRBD1. CDR3 length: 15 residues. The ends lost 8 bases at V and 0 bases at J; junction bases unmatched: 4. Germline V CDR1 and CDR2: MGHDK, SYGVNS. The chain's CDR3 is CASWGQGPSGNTIYF. DNA of the CDR3: TGTGCCAGCTGGGGACAGGGGCCCTCTGGAAACACCATATATTTT.

About this clone: Other DNA sequences in the same sample also yield this CDR3. The V call is TRBV15, the J call TRBJ1-1; D may be TRBD1 (5 bases). The CDR3 contains 14 residues. The ends were cut back, 5 bases at V and 5 bases at J, with 15 bases in the middle. Germline V gene sequence: CDR1 LNHNV, CDR2 YYDKDF (reference sequence). This CDR3 is CATSVGRTATEAFF. DNA for the CDR3: TGTGCCACCAGCGTGGGGCGAACTGCGACTGAAGCTTTCTTT.

The count of this clone is one. The gene calls are TRBV30 and TRBJ1-6, with D possibly TRBD1 on 5 matching bases. CDR1 and CDR2 (germline): GTSNPN, SVGIG (reference sequence). Trimming removed 4 bases from V and 5 bases from J, with 12 bases in between. The CDR3 consists of 14 residues. The CDR3 DNA sequence: TGTGCCTGGATTCGGGACGGTGATAATTCACCCCTCCACTTT. It translates to CAWIRDGDNSPLHF.

CDR3 sequence: CASREDKWVQAFF. CDR3 DNA: TGTGCCAGCAGGGAGGATAAATGGGTTCAAGCTTTCTTT. The chain recombines TRBV25-1 with TRBJ1-1; the D is unclear. The CDR3 contains 13 residues. In germline, CDR1 is MGHDK, CDR2 SYGVNS. V lost 6 bases to trimming and J lost 9 bases, with 17 bases between them.

In the case of this clone: Different DNA sequences within this sample yield the same CDR3. V gene TRBV29-1 combines with J gene TRBJ2-7; TRBD1 matches at 11 bases. Trimming removed 6 bases from V and 1 base from J; junction bases left unmatched: 2. From germline, CDR1 is SQVTM and CDR2 ANQGSEA. This CDR3 has 13 residues. The CDR3 is CSVGTGGSYEQYF. DNA for the CDR3: TGCAGCGTGGGGACAGGGGGTTCCTACGAGCAGTACTTC.

This rearrangement joins TRBV27 to TRBJ1-2, with TRBD1 identical over 9 bases. Trimming removed 3 bases from V and 5 bases from J; junction bases left unmatched: 7. This CDR3 is built from 15 residues. Germline V gene sequence: CDR1 MNHEY, CDR2 SMNVEV (reference sequence). The CDR3 sequence is CASSFTGGTGYGYTF. DNA of the CDR3: TGTGCCAGCAGTTTTACTGGGGGGACAGGGTATGGCTACACCTTC.

The rearrangement uses TRBV7-8 and TRBJ2-4; D unresolved. Germline CDR1 is SGHVS and CDR2 is FQNEAQ. The CDR3 length is 11 residues. Trimming removed 2 bases at V and 5 bases at J, with 1 base between. CDR3 in DNA: TGTGCCAGCAGCTTACAAAACATTCAGTACTTC. It is translated as CASSLQNIQYF.

This chain connects TRBV2 to TRBJ1-2, with a tentative D call TRBD1 (5 bases). The CDR3 is 14 residues long. V was clipped by 2 bases and J by 5 bases, with 12 bases between them. CDR1 and CDR2 (germline): SNHLY, FYNNEI. The DNA for the CDR3 is TGTGCCAGCAGTGAAAACAAGGGGCGGTATGGCTACACCTTC. The encoded protein is CASSENKGRYGYTF.

This clone came up a few times. This chain links TRBV13 with TRBJ1-5; weak D call: TRBD1 (5 bases). Germline V gene data show CDR1 as PRHDT and CDR2 as FYEKMQ (reference sequence). V was shortened by 2 bases and J by 4 bases, with 15 bases between the two germline ends. CDR3 length equals 16 residues. The CDR3 here is CASSLRGYGGNQPQHF. The CDR3 DNA follows: TGTGCCAGCAGCTTACGGGGTTACGGGGGGAATCAGCCCCAGCATTTT.